This T cell receptor (beta chain) derives from a study of T cells in Graves' hyperthyroidism and ophthalmopathy. Amplification of TCR beta CDR3 regions used RNA as the template. HTBI primers were used for first-round RT-PCR of the TCR CDR3. TCRdb re-analysed the multiplex PCR reads in MiXCR, keeping a single row per CDR3 protein. The sample has some 600,000 distinct CDR3 sequences; roughly 13% are singletons. This clonotype has a handful of counts. The V gene lost 3 bases and the J gene lost 6 bases, with 7 bases spanning the gap. Germline CDR1 and CDR2: LGHDT and YNNKEL (reference sequence). The CDR3 is 12 amino acids. Aged 18 to 65, the patients had hyperthyroidism that was newly diagnosed and had lasted under 2 months. The authors took PBMCs from 10 ml fresh peripheral blood.

Specimen: blood. This TCR derives from a young woman with Graves' hyperthyroidism that later progressed to Graves' ophthalmopathy. The gene calls are TRBV3-1 and TRBJ2-3; no clear D gene. In nucleotides, the CDR3 is TGTGCCAGCAGCCACTATAGGGATACGCAGTATTTT. Its protein product is CASSHYRDTQYF.